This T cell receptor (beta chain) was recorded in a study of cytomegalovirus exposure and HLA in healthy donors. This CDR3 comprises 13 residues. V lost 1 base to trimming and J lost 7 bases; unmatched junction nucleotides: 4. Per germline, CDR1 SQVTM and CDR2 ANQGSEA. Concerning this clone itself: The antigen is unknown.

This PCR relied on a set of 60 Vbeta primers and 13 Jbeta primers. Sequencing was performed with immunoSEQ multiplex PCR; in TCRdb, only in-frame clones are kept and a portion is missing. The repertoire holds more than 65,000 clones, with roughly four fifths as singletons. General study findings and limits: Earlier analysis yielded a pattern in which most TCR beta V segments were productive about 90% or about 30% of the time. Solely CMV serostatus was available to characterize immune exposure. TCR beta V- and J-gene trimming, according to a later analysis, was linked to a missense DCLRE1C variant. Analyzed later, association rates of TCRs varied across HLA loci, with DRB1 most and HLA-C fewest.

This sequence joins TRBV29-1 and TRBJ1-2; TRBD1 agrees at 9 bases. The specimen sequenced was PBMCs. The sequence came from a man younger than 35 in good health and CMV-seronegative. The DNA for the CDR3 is TGCAGCGTTGAAGCGACAGGGGGTCCTGGCTACACCTTC. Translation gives CSVEATGGPGYTF.